This TCR beta chain was captured by sequencing in a study of blood T cells in healthy people across ages. The study, taken as a whole, reports: In older individuals, TCR beta diversity per million T cells was lower, falling roughly linearly with age.

Per sample, no less than 6 micrograms of total RNA were extracted. Turning to this clonotype: Antigen specificity is unknown.

Through a sample-barcoded 5' primer and a J-beta primer mix, a second PCR was run for about 6 to 12 cycles. TCRdb fed the 5' RACE reads into MiXCR, producing one record per CDR3 protein. The sample has 800,000 to 900,000 distinct CDR3 sequences, under 80% seen once; the top ten hold about 27%. Sequencing used blood. The source of this sequence is a man aged 25-45 years in good health.

The CDR3, as DNA: TGCGCCAGCAGAGAGCGATTTACTAACTATGGCTACACCTTC. Encoded protein: CASRERFTNYGYTF. V is TRBV5-1 and J is TRBJ1-2; the D is unclear. This CDR3 region has 14 residues. The V gene lost 5 bases and the J gene lost 0 bases, with 11 bases spanning the gap. Per germline, CDR1 SGHRS and CDR2 YFSETQ.